This T cell receptor (beta chain) is from a study of identical twins. About this clonotype: Its antigen is not known.

General study results and limits: It was cross-sectional statistical analysis, not following the same donors, that the conclusions relied on. Invariant MAIT and iNKT cells could partly confound zero-insertion analyses.

Template switching introduced a universal primer site, and the cDNA bore unique molecular identifiers. TCRdb processed the 5' RACE reads anew with MiXCR; each CDR3 protein has one entry. The sample has 1.5 million to 2 million distinct CDR3 sequences, 25% to 35% seen once; the top ten hold around 0.25%. With 6 bases removed from V and 0 bases from J, the gap between germline ends came to 15 bases. The CDR3 consists of 15 residues. The sequenced sample was cord blood. The TCR sequence derives from a newborn girl in good health. The chain links TRBV12-3 or TRBV12-4 to TRBJ2-7; D perhaps matches TRBD2 (5 bases). The CDR3 loop is CASSRYDGGSYEQYF. The CDR3 DNA reads as TGTGCCAGCAGCCGATATGACGGAGGCTCCTACGAGCAGTACTTC.